Listed here are 30 T cell receptor beta chains from one sample, sequenced in a study of regulatory T cells in long-lasting Graves disease. The time point is: persistent/refractory GD, antithyroid drugs over 5 years with positive TRAb. The TCR library was made from RNA extracted from PBMCs. Arm-PCR with iRepertoire HTBI primers amplified the CDR3 regions for these TCR beta libraries. TCRdb independently ran MiXCR on the multiplex PCR reads; one entry per CDR3 protein. Found here are fewer than 450,000 distinct CDR3 sequences, around 20% of them singletons; the top ten hold 20% to 25%. Source: peripheral blood mononuclear cells (PBMCs), taken when the disease was refractory, from a patient treated with antithyroid drugs. The receptors were sampled from a female donor with Graves disease.

This clonotype was detected a few times. CDR3 loop: CASRVSGGWTSGILESYEQYF. The CDR3 nucleotides are TGTGCCAGCAGAGTCTCCGGGGGTTGGACTAGCGGGATTTTAGAGTCCTACGAGCAGTACTTC. The chain combines TRBV7-2 with TRBJ2-7, with 12 positions matching TRBD2. J was trimmed by 1 base and V by 6 bases; bases with no gene match: 22. CDR3 length: 21 residues. Germline V lookup: CDR1 SGHTA, CDR2 FQGNSA.

This chain connects TRBV28 to TRBJ2-3; tentatively, D is TRBD1 (5 bases). The CDR3 totals 16 residues. Trimming stripped 2 bases from V and 0 bases from J, with 12 bases between. The V gene's germline CDR1 is MDHEN and CDR2 SYDVKM. CDR3 region: CASSLGAQISTDTQYF. CDR3 sequence (DNA): TGTGCCAGCAGTTTAGGGGCGCAGATTAGCACAGATACGCAGTATTTT.

With respect to this clonotype: Being one base from a much bigger clone, this may be a read error. The rearrangement uses TRBV6-1 and TRBJ2-7, with D tentatively TRBD1 (6 bases). Germline V gene sequence: CDR1 MNHNS, CDR2 SASEGT. This CDR3 spans 12 amino acids. CDR3 coding DNA: TGTGCCCTGAGGGGGAATTCCCTCGAGCAGTGCTTC. Translated, it gives CALRGNSLEQCF.

The chain uses TRBV7-2 and TRBJ2-7; 8 bases are a match to TRBD1. In germline, CDR1 is SGHTA, CDR2 FQGNSA. V shed 6 bases and J 3 bases; nucleotides not matched to a gene: 10. The CDR3 loop spans 15 amino acids. The CDR3 DNA reads as TGTGCCAGCAGGGGAGACTTACAGGGGGGCTACGAGCAGTACTTC. As protein: CASRGDLQGGYEQYF.

Concerning this clonotype: Compared with germline, one end of the junction differs, possibly owing to a read error. The rearrangement uses TRBV3-1 and TRBJ1-2; 9 bases are shared with TRBD1. This CDR3 region has 14 residues. CDR1 LGHDT and CDR2 YNNKEL come from the germline V gene (reference sequence). The chain's CDR3 is CASTQRDRDYGYTF. The CDR3 DNA follows: TGTGCCAGCACCCAAAGGGACAGGGACTATGGCTACACCTTC.

This clonotype was recorded a few times. This chain connects TRBV5-1 to TRBJ1-3; D possibly corresponds to TRBD1 (5 bases). V was trimmed by 1 base and J by 0 bases, leaving 11 bases between them. The CDR3 length is 16 residues. CDR1 is SGHRS, CDR2 YFSETQ, per germline. CDR3 sequence: CASSLTGPDSGNTIYF. The CDR3 region has the DNA TGCGCCAGCAGCTTGACAGGTCCAGACTCTGGAAACACCATATATTTT.

The table lists this clonotype with a few counts. A much larger clone differs from this one at a single base, so this may be a read error. The CDR3 sequence is CASRATGNTEAFF. The CDR3 bases are TGTGCCAGCAGGGCGACGGGGAACACTGAAGCTTTCTTT. The chain joins TRBV7-9 to TRBJ1-1; the D is unclear. CDR3 size: 13 residues. Germline loops: CDR1 SEHNR, CDR2 FQNEAQ (reference sequence). V shed 6 bases and J shed 1 base, with 9 bases lying between them.

The J gene is TRBJ2-1, the V gene TRBV27; 11 nucleotides line up with TRBD2. CDR1 is MNHEY and CDR2 is SMNVEV in the germline V gene (reference sequence). Unmatched junction bases numbered 3, after V lost 6 bases and J lost 8 bases. The CDR3 is 13 residues long. CDR3: CASRDSGRDEQFF. The CDR3 region has the DNA TGTGCCAGCAGGGATAGCGGGAGGGATGAGCAGTTCTTC.

This clonotype was counted many times. The chain uses TRBV7-2 and TRBJ2-5; perhaps TRBD2 as D (6 bases). CDR3 length: 13 amino acids. V shed 6 bases and J shed 1 base, with 9 bases lying between them. Germline CDR1 is SGHTA and CDR2 is FQGNSA. CDR3 bases: TGTGCCAGCAGGGAGGGTTTCCAAGAGACCCAGTACTTC. Amino acids: CASREGFQETQYF.

The chain carries TRBV9 and TRBJ2-5; D unresolved. Trimming took 0 bases from V and 5 from J, leaving 8 bases between them. CDR1 is SGDLS, CDR2 YYNGEE, per germline. The CDR3 loop spans 13 amino acids. In nucleotides, the CDR3 is TGTGCCAGCAGCGTAGGGGGTGATGAGACCCAGTACTTC. This sequence encodes CASSVGGDETQYF.

This clonotype occurred many times. V is TRBV25-1 and J is TRBJ2-7; 9 bases are shared with TRBD2. Trimming cost V 0 bases and J 0 bases; bases outside gene matches: 15. CDR3 length equals 20 residues. Germline-derived CDR1 and CDR2 are MGHDK and SYGVNS. The CDR3 loop reads CASSEYNQPSGDLSSYEQYF. In DNA form, the CDR3 reads TGTGCCAGCAGTGAATATAACCAACCTAGCGGGGACCTTAGCTCCTACGAGCAGTACTTC.

This clonotype was seen ten or more times. The chain joins TRBV12-3 or TRBV12-4 to TRBJ2-7; D possibly matches TRBD1 or TRBD2 (5 bases each). This CDR3 region has 14 residues. The ends were cut back, 9 bases at V and 2 bases at J, with 17 bases in the middle. The CDR3 region has the DNA TGTGCCAGTTCCCCCGGGGCGGGCGCCTACGAGCAGTACTTC. Translating it yields CASSPGAGAYEQYF.

In its sample, this clonotype was seen many times. The J gene is TRBJ2-7, the V gene TRBV7-9, with TRBD1 as a possible D gene (6 bases). CDR1 is SEHNR and CDR2 is FQNEAQ in the germline V gene (reference sequence). V gave up 5 bases and J gave up 5 bases, with 13 bases separating them. The CDR3 is 13 amino acids. This chain's CDR3 is CASSTANRDEQYF. The CDR3 DNA sequence: TGTGCCAGCAGCACCGCCAACAGGGACGAGCAGTACTTC.

This clonotype has at least ten counts. V is TRBV13 and J is TRBJ1-1; unclear D gene. This CDR3 is built from 13 residues. Germline V lookup: CDR1 PRHDT, CDR2 FYEKMQ (reference sequence). V was shortened by 0 bases and J by 7 bases, with 9 bases between the two germline ends. CDR3 sequence (DNA): TGTGCCAGCAGCTTAGGTGGATTAGATGAAGCTTTCTTT. Translated, it gives CASSLGGLDEAFF. The full variable domain, its missing parts supplied by reference TRBV13 and TRBJ1-1, is AAGVIQSPRHLIKEKRETATLKCYPIPRHDTVYWYQQGPGQDPQFLISFYEKMQSDKGSIPDRFSAQQFSDYHSELNMSSLELGDSALYFCASSLGGLDEAFFGQGTRLTVV.

The genes are TRBV20-1 and TRBJ1-2; D might be TRBD1 (5 bases). From germline, CDR1 is DFQATT and CDR2 SNEGSKA (reference sequence). The CDR3 loop spans 14 amino acids. Trimming took off 0 bases at V and 4 bases at J, with 12 bases between the two ends. CDR3 in amino acids: CSARDDSPSYGYTF. As DNA, the CDR3 is TGCAGTGCTAGAGACGACAGCCCCAGCTATGGCTACACCTTC.

This clonotype was recorded many times. The chain couples TRBV3-1 to TRBJ2-4; TRBD1 aligns across 7 bases. The CDR3 covers 14 residues. Germline assignment: CDR1 LGHDT and CDR2 YNNKEL (reference sequence). V lost 3 bases and J lost 1; bases outside the gene matches: 0. The CDR3 region is CASSQTGAKNIQYF. CDR3 coding DNA: TGTGCCAGCAGCCAGACAGGGGCCAAAAACATTCAGTACTTC.

This clonotype was detected a few times. This sequence joins TRBV7-2 and TRBJ2-2; a possible D gene is TRBD2 (5 bases). V was cut by 0 bases and J by 4 bases, with 12 bases left in between. Per germline, CDR1 SGHTA and CDR2 FQGNSA. This CDR3 is built from 16 residues. DNA for the CDR3: TGTGCCAGCAGCTTAGCGTCAGCGGAACTCACCGGGGAGCTGTTTTTT. Translation gives CASSLASAELTGELFF.

The genes are TRBV12-3 or TRBV12-4 and TRBJ2-7; D gene unclear. This CDR3 contains 15 residues. Trimming removed 6 bases from V and 1 base from J, with 16 bases in between. CDR3 region: CASSQEPLGSYEQYF. CDR3 bases: TGTGCCAGCAGCCAAGAGCCGTTGGGGTCCTACGAGCAGTACTTC.

A note on this clonotype: With a much larger clone just one base away, this may be a read error. This sequence joins TRBV18 and TRBJ2-5; 7 positions agree with TRBD2. Germline values: CDR1 KGHSH, CDR2 LQKENI. This CDR3 region has 15 residues. The CDR3 region has the DNA TGTGCCAGCCCACCACGTCAGGGTAGCGGGGAGACCCAGTACTTC. Encoded protein: CASPPRQGSGETQYF.

In this sample, this clonotype turned up many times. The genes are TRBV20-1 and TRBJ2-7; the match to TRBD2 covers 12 bases. Germline V gene data show CDR1 as DFQATT and CDR2 as SNEGSKA (reference sequence). The ends lost 0 bases at V and 7 bases at J; junction bases unmatched: 13. This CDR3 region has 17 residues. The CDR3 loop is CSARDPASGRASQEQYF. DNA for the CDR3: TGCAGTGCTAGAGATCCCGCTAGCGGGAGGGCAAGTCAAGAGCAGTACTTC.

This clonotype came up many times. The chain joins TRBV28 to TRBJ1-1; no clear D gene. This CDR3 has 16 amino acids. The V end lost 6 bases, the J end lost 0 bases, and 17 bases lay between the germline ends. Germline CDR1 is MDHEN and CDR2 is SYDVKM. The CDR3: CASSLPSTFMNTEAFF. The CDR3 DNA sequence: TGTGCCAGCAGCCTACCTTCCACCTTCATGAACACTGAAGCTTTCTTT.

On this clonotype itself: This likely came from a read error, as a far larger clone is one base away. The chain links TRBV7-9 to TRBJ2-5, with D perhaps TRBD1 (5 bases). CDR1 SEHNR and CDR2 FQNEAQ come from the germline V gene (reference sequence). This CDR3 has 14 amino acids. The CDR3 DNA reads TGTGCCAGCAGCTTAAATCAGGGAAAAGAGGCCCAGTACTTC. Its protein is CASSLNQGKEAQYF.

The chain recombines TRBV29-1 with TRBJ1-3; D gene uncertain. CDR1 SQVTM and CDR2 ANQGSEA come from the germline V gene. The CDR3 extends over 13 amino acids. V was cut by 4 bases and J by 4 bases, with 11 bases left in between. CDR3 coding DNA: TGCAGCGTTGCTTTTTCGGCCGGAAACACCATATATTTT. Translation gives CSVAFSAGNTIYF.

The CDR3: CSVVPSSGSWEQYF. CDR3 nucleotide sequence: TGCAGCGTTGTGCCGTCCAGCGGGAGTTGGGAGCAGTACTTC. The V call is TRBV29-1, the J call TRBJ2-7; TRBD2 aligns across 8 bases. V lost 4 bases, J lost 7 bases, and 12 bases stayed unmatched. The CDR3 is 14 residues long. The germline gives CDR1 SQVTM, CDR2 ANQGSEA.

This clonotype was recorded at least ten times. The chain carries TRBV7-2 and TRBJ1-2; the D gene is possibly TRBD1 (5 bases). CDR1 and CDR2 from the germline V gene are SGHTA and FQGNSA. The CDR3 spans 16 residues. V was trimmed by 5 bases and J by 7 bases, leaving 23 bases between them. CDR3 nucleotides: TGTGCCAGCAGCCTTCGGGTTGCCGGACAAAGGGGTGGCTACACCTTC. It yields the protein CASSLRVAGQRGGYTF.

To note about this clonotype: A much more abundant neighbour one base away suggests this may be a read error. The chain combines TRBV7-2 with TRBJ1-1; 7 bases line up with TRBD1. The germline CDR1 and CDR2 sequences are SGHTA and FQGNSA. V lost 3 bases, J lost 0 bases, and 1 base stayed unmatched. The CDR3 has 14 residues. The CDR3 here is CASSFDRVNTEAFF. In DNA form, the CDR3 reads TGTGCCAGCAGCTTTGACAGGGTGAACACTGAAGCTTTCTTT.

This clonotype was seen repeatedly, ten times or more. The chain recombines TRBV2 with TRBJ2-7; TRBD1 matches 8 bases. V dropped 8 bases and J dropped 3; count of bases not matched to a gene: 3. The CDR3 length is 12 residues. CDR1 is SNHLY, CDR2 FYNNEI, per germline. DNA for the CDR3: TGTGCCAGCCGGGACAGGCTCTACGAGCAGTACTTC. Its protein is CASRDRLYEQYF. The full variable domain, rest sourced from reference TRBV2 and TRBJ2-7, is EPEVTQTPSHQVTQMGQEVILRCVPISNHLYFYWYRQILGQKVEFLVSFYNNEISEKSEIFDDQFSVERPDGSNFTLKIRSTKLEDSAMYFCASRDRLYEQYFGPGTRLTVT.

The chain recombines TRBV7-8 with TRBJ2-5; 12 positions match TRBD2. Trimming removed 4 bases from V and 3 bases from J; junction bases left unmatched: 6. The CDR3 consists of 16 residues. Germline-derived CDR1 and CDR2 are SGHVS and FQNEAQ. The CDR3 DNA follows: TGTGCCAGCAGCTCGTGGACTAGCGGGACTAAAGAGACCCAGTACTTC. It encodes CASSSWTSGTKETQYF.

This chain connects TRBV20-1 to TRBJ2-2; 7 bases agree with TRBD2. Germline loops: CDR1 DFQATT, CDR2 SNEGSKA (reference sequence). J was trimmed by 3 bases and V by 0 bases; bases with no gene match: 7. This CDR3 is 16 amino acids long. The CDR3 nucleotides are TGCAGTGCTAGAGATTATGGGGGAGGGGACACCGGGGAGCTGTTTTTT. Its translation is CSARDYGGGDTGELFF.

Points on this clonotype: A much larger clonotype is one base distant, so this may be a read error. The chain links TRBV2 to TRBJ2-7; 11 bases are shared with TRBD2. Trimming removed 6 bases from V and 2 bases from J; junction bases left unmatched: 6. The CDR3 has 15 amino acids. CDR1 SNHLY and CDR2 FYNNEI come from the germline V gene. CDR3 residues: CASSGTSGNAYEQYF. CDR3 coding DNA: TGTGCCAGCAGCGGGACTAGCGGCAACGCCTACGAGCAGTACTTC. Full variable domain (rest looked up from reference TRBV2 and TRBJ2-7): EPEVTQTPSHQVTQMGQEVILRCVPISNHLYFYWYRQILGQKVEFLVSFYNNEISEKSEIFDDQFSVERPDGSNFTLKIRSTKLEDSAMYFCASSGTSGNAYEQYFGPGTRLTVT.